The 13 T cell receptor beta chains reported below all come from one sample, sequenced in a study of T cell clonotyping in hematopoietic cell transplantation. Sequenced by immunoSEQ multiplex PCR; TCRdb stores in-frame clones only, minus some. Of about 7,700 clones in the sample, approximately 94% were seen once. Sequencing used peripheral blood mononuclear cells, obtained 30 days after allogeneic stem cell transplant. The receptors come from a male patient aged 55-69 years who had an allogeneic stem cell transplant from an unrelated donor, so T cells may come from the graft donor. Some clones in this sample may be carry-over from other donors' samples.

V gene TRBV27 combines with J gene TRBJ1-2, with unresolved D. The length of the CDR3 is 13 residues. V gave up 6 bases and J gave up 2 bases, with 10 bases separating them. Germline V gene lookup returns CDR1 MNHEY and CDR2 SMNVEV (reference sequence). CDR3 amino acids: CASSPTVNYGYTF. CDR3 bases: TGTGCCAGCAGCCCGACGGTAAACTATGGCTACACCTTC.

This clone was recorded once. The rearrangement uses TRBV11-2 and TRBJ2-7; D is possibly TRBD2 (5 bases). Deletions cut 5 bases from V and 6 bases from J, with 11 bases between. The germline CDR1 and CDR2 sequences are SGHAT and FQNNGV. The CDR3 extends over 12 amino acids. CDR3: CASSIGSGEQYF. The CDR3 coding sequence is TGTGCCAGCAGCATAGGGAGCGGCGAGCAGTACTTC.

The CDR3 sequence: CASSEQDWYNTGELFF. CDR3 bases: TGCGCCAGCAGTGAACAAGACTGGTACAACACCGGGGAGCTGTTTTTT. V and J are TRBV10-2 and TRBJ2-2, with D unresolved. Germline CDR1 is WSHSY and CDR2 is SAAADI. This CDR3 has 16 residues. V was trimmed by 3 bases and J by 2 bases, leaving 13 bases between them.

This clone was counted between two and nine times. V and J are TRBV28 and TRBJ1-5, with 11 bases identical to TRBD1. V was clipped by 6 bases and J by 5 bases; unmatched bases: 12. The CDR3 contains 17 residues. Germline V gene lookup returns CDR1 MDHEN and CDR2 SYDVKM. CDR3 loop: CASRYRPGQGEYQPQHF. CDR3 coding DNA: TGTGCCAGCAGATACAGACCGGGACAGGGGGAATATCAGCCCCAGCATTTT.

This clone has only one observation. The chain has TRBV5-6 and TRBJ2-1; 9 bases are a match to TRBD2. The CDR3 has 13 residues. V gave up 0 bases and J gave up 12 bases; unmatched junction bases: 4. Germline CDR1 is SGHDT and CDR2 is YYEEEE. The CDR3 sequence: CASSLELAGAQFF. The CDR3 DNA reads TGTGCCAGCAGCTTGGAATTAGCGGGAGCGCAGTTCTTC.

This chain connects TRBV28 to TRBJ1-5; D is possibly TRBD1 (6 bases). Germline-derived CDR1 and CDR2 are MDHEN and SYDVKM. Trimming took 4 bases from V and 4 from J, leaving 8 bases between them. CDR3 length equals 13 residues. Here the CDR3 DNA reads TGTGCCAGCAGTTACAGGGTGAATCAGCCCCAGCATTTT. Translated, it gives CASSYRVNQPQHF. Filled out from reference TRBV28 and TRBJ1-5, the complete variable domain reads DVKVTQSSRYLVKRTGEKVFLECVQDMDHENMFWYRQDPGLGLRLIYFSYDVKMKEKGDIPEGYSVSREKKERFSLILESASTNQTSMYLCASSYRVNQPQHFGDGTRLSIL.

The J gene is TRBJ2-3, the V gene TRBV11-3; the D gene is possibly TRBD2 (5 bases). There are 14 residues in the CDR3. V gave up 5 bases and J gave up 4 bases, with 13 bases separating them. From germline, CDR1 is SGHNT and CDR2 YENEEA. The CDR3 loop is CASSPREGPDTQYF. The CDR3 nucleotides read TGTGCCAGCAGCCCCCGTGAGGGCCCAGATACGCAGTATTTT.

The V call is TRBV28, the J call TRBJ1-4, with TRBD1 identical over 8 bases. Losses at the gene ends were 2 bases for V and 8 bases for J; bases not matched to a gene: 4. Germline CDR1 reads MDHEN; CDR2 reads SYDVKM. The CDR3 contains 14 residues. CDR3 protein: CASSLQGAGEKLFF. CDR3 DNA sequence: TGTGCCAGCAGTTTACAGGGGGCGGGAGAAAAACTGTTTTTT.

This chain links TRBV4-2 with TRBJ2-7; 9 bases are shared with TRBD1. The CDR3 consists of 19 residues. Germline CDR1 is LGHNA and CDR2 is YNFKEQ. J lost 1 base, V lost 0 bases, and 13 bases had no gene match. The CDR3 here is CASSQESRAWGTGSYEQYF. The DNA for the CDR3 is TGTGCCAGCAGCCAAGAGTCGCGGGCCTGGGGGACAGGGTCCTACGAGCAGTACTTC.

The rearrangement links TRBV29-1 to TRBJ1-2, with 12 nucleotides matching TRBD1. Germline V gene data show CDR1 as SQVTM and CDR2 as ANQGSEA. V lost 4 bases, J lost 8 bases, and 8 bases stayed unmatched. The CDR3 is made up of 14 amino acids. The CDR3 DNA reads TGCAGCGTTGCTAGGGACAGGGGGCGCAGAGGCTACACCTTC. This gives the protein CSVARDRGRRGYTF.

CDR3 DNA: TGTGCCAGCAGCTTTGGCTTGACCGCTGGAAACACCATATATTTT. It encodes CASSFGLTAGNTIYF. The V and J genes are TRBV7-2 and TRBJ1-3; D gene unclear. The ends were cut back, 3 bases at V and 2 bases at J, with 11 bases in the middle. CDR1 is SGHTA, CDR2 FQGNSA, per germline. This CDR3 has 15 amino acids.

This clone has a single count. This chain connects TRBV5-1 to TRBJ2-7; tentatively, D is TRBD1 or TRBD2 (5 bases each). The CDR3 spans 14 residues. CDR1 is SGHRS and CDR2 is YFSETQ in the germline V gene. V lost 3 bases and J 0 bases, leaving 10 bases between the germline ends. The DNA of the CDR3 is TGCGCCAGCAGCTGGGGGACGGTCTCCTACGAGCAGTACTTC. Its protein product is CASSWGTVSYEQYF.

The genes are TRBV30 and TRBJ1-5; 9 nucleotides align to TRBD1. Germline V gives CDR1 GTSNPN, CDR2 SVGIG (reference sequence). This CDR3 has 13 amino acids. Germline trimming cut 5 bases from V and 4 bases from J; bases unmatched to any gene: 3. The CDR3 DNA is TGTGCCTGGGGGGACAGGGCGAATCAGCCCCAGCATTTT. It translates to CAWGDRANQPQHF.